The rows below give T cell receptor beta chains drawn from one sample of a study of blood T cell repertoires in COVID-19. TCRdb keeps only in-frame clones here, not all; method: immunoSEQ multiplex PCR. This sample has about 140,000 clones, with about 77% found just once. The sample comprised peripheral blood. The receptors originated from a woman in her 50s with active or convalescent COVID-19. CDR3s include the opening cysteine and the closing phenylalanine or tryptophan. The D gene is left open where the match is weak. Only part of the rows carry a size: once, few, many, or a class if the clone is expanded.

j_gene: TRBJ2-7
v_gene: TRBV14
len: 15
d_gene: TRBD1
abundance: .
CDR3aa: CASSQDGTGVYEQYF
CDR3nt: TGTGCCAGCAGCCAAGATGGGACAGGGGTCTACGAGCAGTACTTC

j_gene: TRBJ1-2
v_gene: TRBV28
len: 14
d_gene: TRBD1
abundance: .
CDR3aa: CASSLPGGSGGYTF
CDR3nt: TGTGCCAGCAGTTTACCAGGGGGCAGTGGGGGCTACACCTTC

j_gene: TRBJ1-1
v_gene: TRBV30
len: 13
d_gene: .
abundance: .
CDR3aa: CAWSVHRVGEAFF
CDR3nt: TGTGCCTGGAGTGTTCACAGGGTCGGTGAAGCTTTCTTT

j_gene: TRBJ2-5
v_gene: TRBV7-6
len: 18
d_gene: TRBD1
abundance: .
CDR3aa: CASSFMWKGKGAQETQYF
CDR3nt: TGTGCCAGCAGCTTTATGTGGAAGGGTAAGGGGGCTCAAGAGACCCAGTACTTC

j_gene: TRBJ2-1
v_gene: TRBV5-1
len: 14
d_gene: .
abundance: .
CDR3aa: CASSLRDGYNEQFF
CDR3nt: TGCGCCAGCAGCTTGCGGGATGGTTACAATGAGCAGTTCTTC

j_gene: TRBJ1-5
v_gene: TRBV29-1
len: 13
d_gene: TRBD1
abundance: .
CDR3aa: CSVADRGGQPQHF
CDR3nt: TGCAGCGTCGCGGACAGGGGGGGCCAGCCCCAGCATTTT

j_gene: TRBJ1-6
v_gene: TRBV14
len: 14
d_gene: .
abundance: .
CDR3aa: CASSHSQYNSPLHF
CDR3nt: TGTGCCAGCAGCCATTCGCAGTATAATTCACCCCTCCACTTT

j_gene: TRBJ1-2
v_gene: TRBV19
len: 16
d_gene: .
abundance: .
CDR3aa: CASSPPGQLISYGYTF
CDR3nt: TGTGCCAGTAGTCCCCCCGGACAGTTAATTAGCTATGGCTACACCTTC

j_gene: TRBJ2-7
v_gene: TRBV21-1
len: 14
d_gene: .
abundance: .
CDR3aa: CASSKDRARYEQYF
CDR3nt: TGTGCCAGCAGCAAGGACAGGGCGAGGTACGAGCAGTACTTC

j_gene: TRBJ2-1
v_gene: TRBV6-2/TRBV6-3
len: 15
d_gene: .
abundance: few
CDR3aa: CASSPNRVEANEQFF
CDR3nt: TGTGCCAGCAGTCCGAACAGGGTTGAGGCTAATGAGCAGTTCTTC

j_gene: TRBJ2-1
v_gene: TRBV4-3
len: 16
d_gene: TRBD2
abundance: .
CDR3aa: CASSQDGTSGYNEQFF
CDR3nt: TGCGCCAGCAGCCAAGATGGGACTAGCGGATACAATGAGCAGTTCTTC

j_gene: TRBJ2-6
v_gene: TRBV9
len: 18
d_gene: .
abundance: .
CDR3aa: CASSVVGTKESGANVLTF
CDR3nt: TGTGCCAGCAGCGTAGTGGGGACAAAAGAATCTGGGGCCAACGTCCTGACTTTC

j_gene: TRBJ2-1
v_gene: TRBV29-1
len: 14
d_gene: TRBD2
abundance: .
CDR3aa: CSAGTSGSYNEQFF
CDR3nt: TGCAGCGCTGGGACTAGCGGGAGCTACAATGAGCAGTTCTTC

j_gene: TRBJ2-2
v_gene: TRBV7-2
len: 16
d_gene: .
abundance: .
CDR3aa: CASSLNGGTNTGELFF
CDR3nt: TGTGCCAGCAGCTTAAATGGCGGAACGAACACCGGGGAGCTGTTTTTT

j_gene: TRBJ1-5
v_gene: TRBV6-6
len: 18
d_gene: TRBD1
abundance: .
CDR3aa: CASSPGPGQGYSNQPQHF
CDR3nt: TGTGCCAGCAGTCCCGGACCTGGACAGGGTTATAGCAATCAGCCCCAGCATTTT

j_gene: TRBJ2-7
v_gene: TRBV15
len: 15
d_gene: TRBD1
abundance: .
CDR3aa: CATSRDTGQGYEQYF
CDR3nt: TGTGCCACCAGCAGAGACACGGGACAGGGCTACGAGCAGTACTTC

j_gene: TRBJ1-6
v_gene: TRBV2
len: 13
d_gene: .
abundance: .
CDR3aa: CASNMGGVSPLHF
CDR3nt: TGTGCCAGTAACATGGGGGGTGTCTCACCCCTCCACTTT

j_gene: TRBJ2-1
v_gene: TRBV28
len: 14
d_gene: TRBD1
abundance: .
CDR3aa: CAIQGTGSYNEQFF
CDR3nt: TGTGCCATCCAGGGGACAGGGAGCTACAATGAGCAGTTCTTC

j_gene: TRBJ1-1
v_gene: TRBV29-1
len: 12
d_gene: .
abundance: .
CDR3aa: CSVDGQYTEAFF
CDR3nt: TGCAGCGTTGATGGTCAGTACACTGAAGCTTTCTTT

j_gene: TRBJ1-3
v_gene: TRBV28
len: 19
d_gene: TRBD1
abundance: .
CDR3aa: CASSYPLGQGTSSGNTIYF
CDR3nt: TGTGCCAGCAGTTATCCTCTCGGACAGGGGACTTCTTCCGGAAACACCATATATTTT

j_gene: TRBJ2-7
v_gene: TRBV6-5
len: 13
d_gene: .
abundance: once
CDR3aa: CASRPDSAREQYF
CDR3nt: TGTGCCAGTCGCCCGGACTCGGCTCGAGAGCAGTACTTC

j_gene: TRBJ2-5
v_gene: TRBV25-1
len: 15
d_gene: TRBD2
abundance: once
CDR3aa: CASSEWGGWQETQYF
CDR3nt: TGTGCCAGCAGTGAATGGGGGGGGTGGCAAGAGACCCAGTACTTC

j_gene: TRBJ1-5
v_gene: TRBV6-2/TRBV6-3
len: 15
d_gene: .
abundance: few
CDR3aa: CASSYGTGRMKPQHF
CDR3nt: TGTGCCAGCAGTTACGGGACCGGGAGAATGAAGCCCCAGCATTTT

j_gene: TRBJ2-7
v_gene: TRBV10-3
len: 12
d_gene: .
abundance: .
CDR3aa: CAISLDGYEQYF
CDR3nt: TGTGCCATCAGTCTCGACGGGTACGAGCAGTACTTC

j_gene: TRBJ1-1
v_gene: TRBV9
len: 13
d_gene: .
abundance: .
CDR3aa: CASKSQGNTEAFF
CDR3nt: TGTGCCAGCAAAAGTCAGGGGAACACTGAAGCTTTCTTT

j_gene: TRBJ2-2
v_gene: TRBV9
len: 14
d_gene: .
abundance: once
CDR3aa: CASSFQGINGELFF
CDR3nt: TGTGCCAGCAGCTTTCAGGGGATCAACGGGGAGCTGTTTTTT

j_gene: TRBJ1-2
v_gene: TRBV28
len: 13
d_gene: .
abundance: once
CDR3aa: CASSTSGWQGYTF
CDR3nt: TGTGCCAGCAGTACCTCAGGGTGGCAGGGCTACACCTTC

j_gene: TRBJ1-1
v_gene: TRBV6-6
len: 14
d_gene: .
abundance: few
CDR3aa: CASSSGFENTEAFF
CDR3nt: TGTGCCAGCAGCTCCGGGTTCGAGAACACTGAAGCTTTCTTT

j_gene: TRBJ2-7
v_gene: TRBV18
len: 15
d_gene: .
abundance: few
CDR3aa: CASSPLSQGPYEQYF
CDR3nt: TGTGCCAGCTCACCATTATCGCAGGGGCCCTACGAGCAGTACTTC

j_gene: TRBJ2-7
v_gene: TRBV28
len: 15
d_gene: TRBD2
abundance: .
CDR3aa: CASSSPTSASYEQYF
CDR3nt: TGTGCCAGCAGTTCACCGACTAGCGCCTCCTACGAGCAGTACTTC

j_gene: TRBJ1-3
v_gene: TRBV19
len: 16
d_gene: .
abundance: .
CDR3aa: CASSIAWTASGNTIYF
CDR3nt: TGTGCCAGTAGTATAGCATGGACAGCCTCTGGAAACACCATATATTTT

j_gene: TRBJ2-1
v_gene: TRBV4-2
len: 16
d_gene: .
abundance: .
CDR3aa: CASSRTTDSLYNEQFF
CDR3nt: TGTGCCAGCAGCCGGACCACGGACAGCCTATACAATGAGCAGTTCTTC

j_gene: TRBJ1-3
v_gene: TRBV6-1
len: 13
d_gene: .
abundance: .
CDR3aa: CASSDRAGNTIYF
CDR3nt: TGTGCCAGCAGTGACAGGGCTGGAAACACCATATATTTT

j_gene: TRBJ2-3
v_gene: TRBV5-4
len: 18
d_gene: TRBD2
abundance: .
CDR3aa: CASSLKRLAGGTSDTQYF
CDR3nt: TGTGCCAGCAGCTTGAAGAGACTAGCGGGGGGGACATCGGATACGCAGTATTTT

j_gene: TRBJ1-6
v_gene: TRBV3-1/TRBV3-2
len: 15
d_gene: .
abundance: .
CDR3aa: CASSQGALYNSPLHF
CDR3nt: TGTGCCAGCAGCCAAGGAGCGCTTTATAATTCACCCCTCCACTTT

j_gene: TRBJ1-3
v_gene: TRBV25-1
len: 15
d_gene: .
abundance: .
CDR3aa: CASSESMDSRDTIYF
CDR3nt: TGTGCCAGCAGTGAATCAATGGACAGCCGGGACACCATATATTTT

j_gene: TRBJ1-5
v_gene: TRBV28
len: 17
d_gene: .
abundance: .
CDR3aa: CASSPSRPRLSNQPQHF
CDR3nt: TGTGCCAGCAGCCCTTCTCGGCCCAGGCTGAGCAATCAGCCCCAGCATTTT

j_gene: TRBJ2-5
v_gene: TRBV7-2
len: 14
d_gene: TRBD2
abundance: .
CDR3aa: CASSLLAGGETQYF
CDR3nt: TGTGCCAGCAGCTTATTGGCGGGGGGAGAGACCCAGTACTTC

j_gene: TRBJ1-5
v_gene: TRBV6-1
len: 16
d_gene: TRBD1
abundance: .
CDR3aa: CASSKGQGLGNQPQHF
CDR3nt: TGTGCCAGCAGTAAAGGACAGGGGCTGGGCAATCAGCCCCAGCATTTT

j_gene: TRBJ1-6
v_gene: TRBV13
len: 16
d_gene: TRBD1
abundance: few
CDR3aa: CASSKGQGAYNSPLHF
CDR3nt: TGTGCCAGCAGCAAAGGACAGGGTGCCTATAATTCACCCCTCCACTTT

j_gene: TRBJ1-1
v_gene: TRBV5-6
len: 13
d_gene: TRBD1
abundance: .
CDR3aa: CASSLDRQGGAFF
CDR3nt: TGTGCCAGCAGCTTGGATCGACAGGGAGGAGCTTTCTTT

j_gene: TRBJ1-5
v_gene: TRBV6-2/TRBV6-3
len: 15
d_gene: .
abundance: .
CDR3aa: CASSSNNLNNQPQHF
CDR3nt: TGTGCCAGCAGCTCTAATAACCTGAACAATCAGCCCCAGCATTTT

j_gene: TRBJ1-2
v_gene: TRBV15
len: 13
d_gene: .
abundance: .
CDR3aa: CATSRGQGYGYTF
CDR3nt: TGTGCCACCAGCAGAGGCCAGGGATATGGCTACACCTTC

j_gene: TRBJ1-6
v_gene: TRBV28
len: 12
d_gene: TRBD1
abundance: few
CDR3aa: CASSPPRGPLHF
CDR3nt: TGTGCCAGCAGTCCCCCCAGGGGGCCCCTCCACTTT

j_gene: TRBJ1-3
v_gene: TRBV30
len: 13
d_gene: .
abundance: .
CDR3aa: CAWSAGAGNTIYF
CDR3nt: TGTGCCTGGAGTGCAGGGGCTGGAAACACCATATATTTT

j_gene: TRBJ2-5
v_gene: TRBV5-4
len: 14
d_gene: .
abundance: .
CDR3aa: CASSLDRLEETQYF
CDR3nt: TGTGCCAGCAGCCTGGATCGGCTAGAGGAGACCCAGTACTTC

j_gene: TRBJ1-2
v_gene: TRBV5-5
len: 15
d_gene: TRBD1
abundance: .
CDR3aa: CASSFGQGPNYGYTF
CDR3nt: TGTGCCAGCAGCTTCGGACAGGGGCCTAACTATGGCTACACCTTC

j_gene: TRBJ2-3
v_gene: TRBV7-6
len: 15
d_gene: TRBD2
abundance: once
CDR3aa: CASSSGLDLTDTQYF
CDR3nt: TGTGCCAGCAGCTCTGGACTAGATCTCACAGATACGCAGTATTTT

j_gene: TRBJ1-1
v_gene: TRBV10-1
len: 13
d_gene: TRBD1
abundance: .
CDR3aa: CASSPDRGPEAFF
CDR3nt: TGCGCCAGCAGCCCGGACAGGGGGCCTGAAGCTTTCTTT

j_gene: TRBJ2-7
v_gene: TRBV3-1/TRBV3-2
len: 15
d_gene: TRBD1
abundance: .
CDR3aa: CASSSPGTGSYEQYF
CDR3nt: TGTGCCAGCAGCTCTCCCGGGACAGGATCCTACGAGCAGTACTTC

j_gene: TRBJ2-7
v_gene: TRBV19
len: 12
d_gene: .
abundance: few
CDR3aa: CASSGQLYEQYF
CDR3nt: TGTGCCAGTAGCGGACAGTTGTACGAGCAGTACTTC

j_gene: TRBJ1-6
v_gene: TRBV12-2
len: 15
d_gene: .
abundance: few
CDR3aa: CASRYQGSYNSPLHF
CDR3nt: TGTGCAAGTCGATACCAGGGGTCCTATAATTCACCCCTCCACTTT

j_gene: TRBJ1-1
v_gene: TRBV5-1
len: 14
d_gene: TRBD1
abundance: .
CDR3aa: CASSLVGTDSQAFF
CDR3nt: TGCGCCAGCAGCTTGGTCGGGACAGACTCCCAAGCTTTCTTT

j_gene: TRBJ2-2
v_gene: TRBV3-1/TRBV3-2
len: 16
d_gene: TRBD2
abundance: .
CDR3aa: CASSPLLAGGPGELFF
CDR3nt: TGTGCCAGCAGCCCGCTACTAGCGGGGGGGCCCGGGGAGCTGTTTTTT

j_gene: TRBJ1-2
v_gene: TRBV6-4
len: 14
d_gene: TRBD1
abundance: .
CDR3aa: CASSDRTGNYGYTF
CDR3nt: TGTGCCAGCAGTGACCGGACAGGGAACTATGGCTACACCTTC

j_gene: TRBJ1-2
v_gene: TRBV4-3
len: 13
d_gene: .
abundance: .
CDR3aa: CASSQRLDLGYTF
CDR3nt: TGCGCCAGCAGCCAACGTCTCGACTTAGGCTACACCTTC

j_gene: TRBJ2-1
v_gene: TRBV9
len: 16
d_gene: TRBD2
abundance: .
CDR3aa: CASSVDPRGRGNEQFF
CDR3nt: TGTGCCAGCAGCGTAGACCCCCGCGGGAGAGGCAATGAGCAGTTCTTC